Shown below are 19 T cell receptor beta chains from a single sample sequenced in a study of blood T cell repertoires in COVID-19. Generated by immunoSEQ multiplex PCR, the TCRdb table keeps only in-frame clones and is missing some. This table has some 160,000 clones, approximately 80% appearing once. Sequenced input: peripheral blood. Receptor source: a human donor in a cohort sampled during active COVID-19.

CDR3: CASTVTPGQLYGYTF. CDR3 sequence (DNA): TGTGCCAGTACCGTCACCCCGGGACAGCTCTATGGCTACACCTTC. The chain joins TRBV19 to TRBJ1-2; TRBD1 matches 7 bases. Germline V gives CDR1 LNHDA, CDR2 SQIVND (reference sequence). The trim removed 7 bases at V and 4 bases at J, leaving 12 bases unmatched. The CDR3 is made up of 15 amino acids.

This chain links TRBV3-1 (or the pseudogene TRBV3-2) with TRBJ2-1; D not resolved. CDR1 is LGHDT, CDR2 YNNKEL, per germline (reference sequence). The CDR3 is made up of 15 amino acids. Trimming cost V 0 bases and J 3 bases, with 9 bases left between them. CDR3 loop: CASSQDQASYNEQFF. The CDR3 nucleotides read TGTGCCAGCAGCCAAGACCAAGCGAGCTACAATGAGCAGTTCTTC.

The V call is TRBV4-1, the J call TRBJ1-3, with TRBD1 as a possible D gene (5 bases). This CDR3 comprises 15 residues. Germline V lookup: CDR1 MGHRA, CDR2 YSYEKL. Trimming removed 1 base at V and 5 bases at J, with 12 bases between. This CDR3 reads CASSQVGRGRNTIYF. CDR3 nucleotide sequence: TGCGCCAGCAGCCAAGTAGGTAGGGGAAGAAACACCATATATTTT.

A few counts support this clone. The chain has TRBV19 and TRBJ2-7; 11 nucleotides match TRBD1. The trim removed 5 bases at V and 0 bases at J, leaving 12 bases unmatched. This CDR3 comprises 18 residues. Germline CDR1 and CDR2: LNHDA and SQIVND (reference sequence). The CDR3 loop is CASSQTGTGGTGSYEQYF. The CDR3 DNA reads as TGTGCCAGTAGTCAAACCGGGACAGGGGGGACGGGCTCCTACGAGCAGTACTTC.

The rearrangement links TRBV12-3 or TRBV12-4 to TRBJ1-2, with a weak D call TRBD1 (5 bases). Trimming removed 10 bases from V and 1 base from J, with 10 bases in between. This CDR3 is 12 amino acids long. The CDR3 sequence: CAISRDNYGYTF. The CDR3 DNA reads as TGTGCCATCTCCAGGGATAACTATGGCTACACCTTC.

The chain has TRBV6-2 or TRBV6-3 and TRBJ2-7, with 8 bases identical to TRBD2. J gave up 2 bases and V 3 bases, and 12 bases lay outside the gene matches. CDR1 and CDR2 from the germline V gene are MNHEY and SVGEGT. The CDR3 spans 17 residues. CDR3: CASSYAYAGLVTYEQYF. The CDR3 coding sequence is TGTGCCAGCAGTTATGCCTATGCGGGACTAGTAACCTACGAGCAGTACTTC.

This clone has more than one count but fewer than ten. The chain uses TRBV5-1 and TRBJ2-1, with a possible D match to TRBD1 (7 bases). Germline CDR1 reads SGHRS; CDR2 reads YFSETQ. The V and J ends lost 2 bases and 7 bases respectively, with 16 bases between them. CDR3 length equals 15 residues. The DNA for the CDR3 is TGCGCCAGCAGCTTTTCCAGGGGGGTAGATAATGAGCAGTTCTTC. As protein: CASSFSRGVDNEQFF.

CDR3 amino acids: CASSLVIGGYEQYF. CDR3 coding DNA: TGTGCCAGCAGCTTAGTAATCGGGGGGTACGAGCAGTACTTC. The chain recombines TRBV7-6 with TRBJ2-7, with TRBD2 matching 7 bases. From germline, CDR1 is SGHVS and CDR2 FNYEAQ. The CDR3 is 14 residues long. After removal of 1 base from V and 4 bases from J, the junction contained 4 bases not matched to a gene. The full variable domain, with the rest looked up from reference TRBV7-6 and TRBJ2-7, is GAGVSQSPRYKVTKRGQDVALRCDPISGHVSLYWYRQALGQGPEFLTYFNYEAQQDKSGLPNDRFSAERPEGSISTLTIQRTEQRDSAMYRCASSLVIGGYEQYFGPGTRLTVT.

This chain connects TRBV10-2 to TRBJ2-3, with TRBD2 matching over 12 bases. With V trimmed by 7 bases and J by 14 bases, 16 bases remained unmatched. Per the germline V gene, CDR1 is WSHSY and CDR2 is SAAADI. The CDR3 extends over 15 amino acids. DNA for the CDR3: TGCGCCAGCACCTCGACTAGCGGGGGCCCCCCATGGAGGTATTTT. As protein: CASTSTSGGPPWRYF.

The gene calls are TRBV16 and TRBJ2-7; possibly TRBD1 for D (6 bases). Germline V gene sequence: CDR1 KGHSY, CDR2 FQNENV. The CDR3 is 14 residues long. V lost 1 base and J lost 5, with 12 bases in between. The CDR3 loop reads CASSQLGRGNEQYF. The CDR3 nucleotides are TGTGCCAGCAGCCAATTGGGCAGGGGAAACGAGCAGTACTTC.

Points on this clone: At one end the junction does not follow the germline gene, possibly because of a read error. This rearrangement joins TRBV27 to TRBJ2-7, with 10 bases aligning to TRBD1. The length of the CDR3 is 12 residues. Germline V gene sequence: CDR1 MNHEY, CDR2 SMNVEV (reference sequence). CDR3 nucleotides: TGTGCCAGCAGTTCCCCCGGGACAGGGGAACACTTC. Translated: CASSSPGTGEHF.

This clone appeared a single time. The rearrangement uses TRBV28 and TRBJ1-2; possibly TRBD1 for D (6 bases). This CDR3 is 12 amino acids long. The germline CDR1 and CDR2 sequences are MDHEN and SYDVKM. Trimming removed 3 bases at V and 6 bases at J, with 8 bases between. The CDR3 here is CASSLGGHGYTF. The CDR3 bases are TGTGCCAGCAGTTTGGGGGGGCATGGCTACACCTTC.

The gene calls are TRBV2 and TRBJ1-1, with unresolved D. CDR3 length: 11 residues. V was shortened by 7 bases and J by 4 bases, with 7 bases between the two germline ends. The germline gives CDR1 SNHLY, CDR2 FYNNEI. The CDR3 here is CASNPGTEAFF. CDR3 sequence (DNA): TGTGCCAGCAATCCAGGCACTGAAGCTTTCTTT.

V gene TRBV11-2 combines with J gene TRBJ2-5, with 13 bases fitting TRBD2. The CDR3 sequence is 15 residues long. The germline V gene encodes CDR1 SGHAT and CDR2 FQNNGV. V trimming: 4 bases; J trimming: 5 bases; junction bases outside the gene matches: 4. This CDR3 reads CASSSGLAGVETQYF. CDR3 DNA: TGTGCCAGCAGCTCCGGACTAGCGGGAGTGGAGACCCAGTACTTC.

The DNA of the CDR3 is TGTGCCAGCAGATACCAGGGGGCCTGGACTGAAGCTTTCTTT. Encoded protein: CASRYQGAWTEAFF. The chain couples TRBV6-5 to TRBJ1-1, with TRBD1 matching over 8 bases. Trimming took 6 bases from V and 5 from J; bases not matched to a gene: 8. CDR3 length: 14 residues. Germline CDR1 MNHEY, CDR2 SVGAGI.

The gene calls are TRBV6-5 and TRBJ2-7; 12 positions match TRBD2. This CDR3 region has 13 residues. V was clipped by 6 bases and J by 3 bases; unmatched bases: 0. CDR1 and CDR2 (germline): MNHEY, SVGAGI. The CDR3 loop is CASRGLAGYEQYF. In nucleotides, the CDR3 is TGTGCCAGCAGGGGACTAGCGGGCTACGAGCAGTACTTC.

V gene TRBV28 combines with J gene TRBJ1-6; 8 bases align to TRBD1. The germline V gene has CDR1 MDHEN and CDR2 SYDVKM. The CDR3 contains 18 residues. The junction had 14 bases not matched to a gene; V was cut back by 3 bases and J by 7 bases. The CDR3 reads CASSLMAGQGYGNSPLHF. In nucleotides, the CDR3 is TGTGCCAGCAGTTTGATGGCTGGACAGGGCTATGGAAATTCACCCCTCCACTTT.

This chain connects TRBV19 to TRBJ2-3, with TRBD1 identical over 8 bases. This CDR3 region has 15 residues. V shed 3 bases and J 1 base; nucleotides not matched to a gene: 3. Germline V lookup: CDR1 LNHDA, CDR2 SQIVND (reference sequence). The CDR3 DNA sequence: TGTGCCAGTAGTATGGGGGGACAGGGCACAGATACGCAGTATTTT. The encoded protein is CASSMGGQGTDTQYF.

V gene TRBV18 combines with J gene TRBJ1-2; TRBD1 matches at 12 bases. Germline lookup yields CDR1 KGHSH and CDR2 LQKENI. This CDR3 spans 17 amino acids. J lost 2 bases, V lost 0 bases, and 4 bases had no gene match. This CDR3 reads CASSPPGQGAQNYGYTF. The CDR3 nucleotides read TGTGCCAGCTCACCACCGGGACAGGGGGCGCAGAACTATGGCTACACCTTC.